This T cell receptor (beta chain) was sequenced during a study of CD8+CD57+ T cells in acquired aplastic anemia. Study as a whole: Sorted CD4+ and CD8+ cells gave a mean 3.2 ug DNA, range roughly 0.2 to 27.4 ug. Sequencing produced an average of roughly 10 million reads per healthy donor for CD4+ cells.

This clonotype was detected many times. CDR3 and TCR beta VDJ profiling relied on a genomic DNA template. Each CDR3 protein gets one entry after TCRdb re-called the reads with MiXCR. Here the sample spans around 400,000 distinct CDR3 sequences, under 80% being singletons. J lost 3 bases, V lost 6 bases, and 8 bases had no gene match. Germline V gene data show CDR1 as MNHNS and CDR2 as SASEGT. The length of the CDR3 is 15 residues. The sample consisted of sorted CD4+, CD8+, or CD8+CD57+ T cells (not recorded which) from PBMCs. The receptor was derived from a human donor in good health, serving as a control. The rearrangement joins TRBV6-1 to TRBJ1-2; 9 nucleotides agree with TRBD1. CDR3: CASSPPGTGYYGYTF. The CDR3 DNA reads TGTGCCAGCAGCCCCCCAGGGACAGGGTACTATGGCTACACCTTC.